The next 31 T cell receptor beta chains were all read from a single sample in a study of T cells in localized non-small cell lung cancer. Assay used: immunoSEQ multiplex PCR; TCRdb lists only in-frame clones, some missing. The sample comprises about 45,000 clones, roughly 90% of which are singletons, and roughly a tenth rests with the top ten. Specimen: PBMCs, collected before any cancer treatment. The receptors derive from a woman aged 35-75 years with stage II lung adenocarcinoma.

The chain links TRBV7-6 to TRBJ1-5; 11 bases align to TRBD1. The CDR3 length is 16 residues. V lost 3 bases to trimming and J lost 1 base; unmatched junction nucleotides: 2. CDR1 SGHVS and CDR2 FNYEAQ come from the germline V gene. CDR3 DNA: TGTGCCAGCAGCTTGGACAGGGGGCTGAGCAATCAGCCCCAGCATTTT. Protein: CASSLDRGLSNQPQHF.

This sequence joins TRBV28 and TRBJ2-1; 9 positions agree with TRBD2. The CDR3 runs 14 residues. CDR1 is MDHEN and CDR2 is SYDVKM in the germline V gene. The V segment lost 10 bases and the J segment 7 bases; nucleotides outside the gene matches: 11. The CDR3 DNA follows: TGTGCCACCCTAGGGGCGGGGGGGTTGAATGAGCAGTTCTTC. This codes for CATLGAGGLNEQFF.

The genes are TRBV7-2 and TRBJ1-3; D is undetermined. Germline CDR1 reads SGHTA; CDR2 reads FQGNSA. Deletions cut 5 bases from V and 4 bases from J, with 27 bases between. CDR3 length: 19 amino acids. CDR3 residues: CASSPLGVLILGLGNTIYF. CDR3 nucleotide sequence: TGTGCCAGCAGCCCCCTCGGGGTATTAATCTTGGGTCTCGGAAACACCATATATTTT. Using reference TRBV7-2 and TRBJ1-3 for the parts outside the CDR3, the full variable domain is GAGVSQSPSNKVTEKGKDVELRCDPISGHTALYWYRQSLGQGLEFLIYFQGNSAPDKSGLPSDRFSAERTGGSVSTLTIQRTQQEDSAVYLCASSPLGVLILGLGNTIYFGEGSWLTVV.

The chain combines TRBV11-2 with TRBJ2-1; 7 bases are a match to TRBD1. Germline V gives CDR1 SGHAT, CDR2 FQNNGV. V lost 5 bases to trimming and J lost 4 bases; unmatched junction nucleotides: 8. The length of the CDR3 is 15 residues. The CDR3, as DNA: TGTGCCAGCAGCCTCTTGGGACAGCCGTACAATGAGCAGTTCTTC. Protein product: CASSLLGQPYNEQFF.

This clone has a handful of counts. The V and J genes are TRBV6-1 and TRBJ1-1; no clear D gene. The CDR3 consists of 13 residues. V was shortened by 7 bases and J by 8 bases, with 17 bases between the two germline ends. Germline-derived CDR1 and CDR2 are MNHNS and SASEGT. The CDR3 nucleotides read TGTGCCAGCAACCTACCTTGGGCAGCAGAAGCTTTCTTT. It yields the protein CASNLPWAAEAFF.

The chain combines TRBV2 with TRBJ2-5, with 12 bases matching TRBD2. J gave up 4 bases and V 10 bases, and 7 bases lay outside the gene matches. Germline values: CDR1 SNHLY, CDR2 FYNNEI. The CDR3 covers 14 residues. The CDR3 DNA reads as TGTGCCACCTCACCGGGACTAGCGGGAGAGACCCAGTACTTC. Translated, it gives CATSPGLAGETQYF.

The genes are TRBV27 and TRBJ2-3, with 9 bases fitting TRBD1. CDR1 is MNHEY and CDR2 is SMNVEV in the germline V gene (reference sequence). CDR3 length equals 16 residues. Germline trimming cut 0 bases from V and 2 bases from J; bases unmatched to any gene: 3. CDR3 in DNA: TGTGCCAGCAGTTTATCGGACAGGGGCCCCACAGATACGCAGTATTTT. It codes for CASSLSDRGPTDTQYF.

The chain is built from TRBV19 and TRBJ1-1; TRBD1 aligns across 8 bases. V shed 0 bases, J shed 2 bases, and the junction held 8 bases outside the gene matches. The length of the CDR3 is 17 residues. Germline-derived CDR1 and CDR2 are LNHDA and SQIVND (reference sequence). The CDR3 reads CASSIDPYQGANTEAFF. The CDR3 DNA reads TGTGCCAGTAGTATAGATCCCTATCAGGGGGCTAACACTGAAGCTTTCTTT.

The chain has TRBV28 and TRBJ1-1; a possible D gene is TRBD1 (6 bases). Trimming removed 6 bases at V and 2 bases at J, with 13 bases between. The CDR3 is made up of 14 amino acids. Germline loops: CDR1 MDHEN, CDR2 SYDVKM. The CDR3 region is CASSLGGANTEAFF. CDR3 DNA: TGTGCCAGCAGCCTGGGGGGGGCAAACACTGAAGCTTTCTTT.

V is TRBV10-3 and J is TRBJ2-2; perhaps TRBD1 as D (6 bases). V lost 8 bases to trimming and J lost 0 bases, with 19 bases between them. Germline V gene data show CDR1 as ENHRY and CDR2 as SYGVKD. The CDR3 spans 17 residues. The CDR3 coding sequence is TGTGCCATCGAGGCAGGGGTTCTTCCCCCGAACACCGGGGAGCTGTTTTTT. Its protein is CAIEAGVLPPNTGELFF.

The gene calls are TRBV2 and TRBJ1-1; D is perhaps TRBD1 (5 bases). Deletions cut 4 bases from V and 0 bases from J, with 12 bases between. CDR1 is SNHLY, CDR2 FYNNEI, per germline. The CDR3 has 15 residues. CDR3 sequence (DNA): TGTGCCAGCAGTGGAACGGGACTCATGAACACTGAAGCTTTCTTT. Residues: CASSGTGLMNTEAFF. Full variable domain (remainder filled in from reference TRBV2 and TRBJ1-1): EPEVTQTPSHQVTQMGQEVILRCVPISNHLYFYWYRQILGQKVEFLVSFYNNEISEKSEIFDDQFSVERPDGSNFTLKIRSTKLEDSAMYFCASSGTGLMNTEAFFGQGTRLTVV.

The chain links TRBV6-6 to TRBJ1-3; no clear D. Trimming removed 0 bases at V and 2 bases at J, with 8 bases between. The germline V gene has CDR1 MNHNY and CDR2 SVGAGI (reference sequence). There are 15 residues in the CDR3. The DNA of the CDR3 is TGTGCCAGCAGTTACTCTCCCCAAACTGGAAACACCATATATTTT. Translation: CASSYSPQTGNTIYF.

This sequence joins TRBV5-1 and TRBJ1-2; possibly TRBD1 for D (5 bases). The CDR3 loop spans 16 amino acids. Germline values: CDR1 SGHRS, CDR2 YFSETQ. The V and J ends lost 1 base and 4 bases respectively, with 17 bases between them. CDR3 DNA: TGCGCCAGCAGCTTGAGTACGGGGGGATCCGGCTATGGCTACACCTTC. Its protein product is CASSLSTGGSGYGYTF.

V and J are TRBV7-2 and TRBJ2-5; 8 nucleotides line up with TRBD1. Per the germline V gene, CDR1 is SGHTA and CDR2 is FQGNSA. Trimming at V came to 5 bases and at J to 4 bases, leaving 3 bases not matched to a gene. The CDR3 is 13 residues long. CDR3 sequence reads: CASSPDRGETQYF. CDR3 nucleotides: TGTGCCAGCAGCCCCGACAGGGGAGAGACCCAGTACTTC.

The CDR3 sequence: CASSPGQSTPYGYTF. For the CDR3, the DNA is TGTGCCAGCAGCCCCGGACAGTCAACCCCGTATGGCTACACCTTC. The gene calls are TRBV7-6 and TRBJ1-2; D is perhaps TRBD1 (6 bases). V lost 5 bases and J 5 bases, leaving 18 bases between the germline ends. Germline CDR1 and CDR2: SGHVS and FNYEAQ. The CDR3 totals 15 residues.

The chain uses TRBV28 and TRBJ2-7, with 9 positions matching TRBD1. Germline V gene lookup returns CDR1 MDHEN and CDR2 SYDVKM. The CDR3 is 13 residues long. Trimming took 6 bases from V and 6 from J; bases not matched to a gene: 6. The CDR3 here is CASRLQGAGEQYF. The CDR3 region has the DNA TGTGCCAGCAGGCTACAGGGGGCGGGCGAGCAGTACTTC.

The chain joins TRBV28 to TRBJ2-7; TRBD1 matches at 8 bases. V was pared by 6 bases and J by 2 bases, with 9 bases of the junction left unmatched. The CDR3 spans 15 residues. Per the germline V gene, CDR1 is MDHEN and CDR2 is SYDVKM. CDR3 bases: TGTGCCAGCAGACCTGGACAGGGTCTCGCCTACGAGCAGTACTTC. It translates to CASRPGQGLAYEQYF.

V and J are TRBV6-1 and TRBJ2-2; D uncertain. CDR1 is MNHNS and CDR2 is SASEGT in the germline V gene. The V end lost 3 bases, the J end lost 4 bases, and 12 bases lay between the germline ends. This CDR3 has 15 amino acids. DNA of the CDR3: TGTGCCAGCAGTGAGGGCGGTCCCGGCACCGGGGAGCTGTTTTTT. This encodes CASSEGGPGTGELFF.

The rearrangement links TRBV29-1 to TRBJ1-3; D is unresolved. Germline CDR1 and CDR2: SQVTM and ANQGSEA. Deletions cut 6 bases from V and 2 bases from J, with 14 bases between. The CDR3 covers 14 residues. CDR3 residues: CSVSDTTTGNTIYF. CDR3 in DNA: TGCAGCGTGAGTGACACAACTACTGGAAACACCATATATTTT.

This clone was observed a handful of times. The V gene is TRBV11-1, the J gene TRBJ1-2; D uncertain. The V end lost 5 bases, the J end lost 4 bases, and 14 bases lay between the germline ends. This CDR3 spans 14 amino acids. Germline V gene sequence: CDR1 SGHAT, CDR2 FQDESV (reference sequence). The CDR3 loop is CASSPGRGTYGYTF. The CDR3 DNA reads TGTGCCAGCAGCCCTGGGCGGGGAACCTATGGCTACACCTTC.

The V call is TRBV6-5, the J call TRBJ2-2; D tentatively reads TRBD1 or TRBD2 (5 bases each). The CDR3 loop spans 13 amino acids. Trimming took off 2 bases at V and 7 bases at J, with 8 bases between the two ends. Germline V gene lookup returns CDR1 MNHEY and CDR2 SVGAGI. In DNA, the CDR3 is TGTGCCAGCAGTTACGGGGGAATCGGGGAGCTGTTTTTT. Protein product: CASSYGGIGELFF.

This chain joins TRBV7-9 and TRBJ1-2; D possibly corresponds to TRBD1 (6 bases). From germline, CDR1 is SEHNR and CDR2 FQNEAQ (reference sequence). CDR3 length equals 12 residues. The ends were cut back, 5 bases at V and 8 bases at J, with 12 bases in the middle. As DNA, the CDR3 is TGTGCCAGCAGCCCACTTAGGGGGGGCTACACCTTC. This sequence encodes CASSPLRGGYTF.

The V and J genes are TRBV5-6 and TRBJ2-1, with unresolved D. The ends were cut back, 7 bases at V and 9 bases at J, with 11 bases in the middle. The CDR3 is made up of 11 amino acids. Per germline, CDR1 SGHDT and CDR2 YYEEEE. This chain's CDR3 is CASGRPGEQFF. DNA of the CDR3: TGTGCCAGCGGCCGGCCGGGTGAGCAGTTCTTC. Variable domain in full (rest from reference TRBV5-6 and TRBJ2-1): DAGVTQSPTHLIKTRGQQVTLRCSPKSGHDTVSWYQQALGQGPQFIFQYYEEEERQRGNFPDRFSGHQFPNYSSELNVNALLLGDSALYLCASGRPGEQFFGPGTRLTVL.

The sample holds one count of this clone. This rearrangement joins TRBV2 to TRBJ1-2; TRBD1 matches 10 bases. The CDR3 totals 16 residues. Trimming cost V 4 bases and J 7 bases; bases outside gene matches: 12. Germline V gives CDR1 SNHLY, CDR2 FYNNEI. The chain's CDR3 is CASSGGTGALLVGYTF. The DNA of the CDR3 is TGTGCCAGCAGTGGGGGGACAGGGGCCCTTCTTGTTGGCTACACCTTC.

This clone was recorded only once. Because the CDR3 is missing its conserved closing phenylalanine or tryptophan, this is likely a read error. The V and J genes are TRBV7-8 and TRBJ1-2; no reliable D call. The CDR3 length is 15 residues. Trimming pared 4 bases from V and 2 bases from J, leaving 14 bases between. CDR1 SGHVS and CDR2 FQNEAQ come from the germline V gene. The CDR3 coding sequence is TGTGCCAGCAGCTCAGACGGTAGATCGAACTATGGCTACACCCTC. Translating gives CASSSDGRSNYGYTL.

The chain recombines TRBV18 with TRBJ1-4, with D hard to call. Per the germline V gene, CDR1 is KGHSH and CDR2 is LQKENI. This CDR3 spans 13 amino acids. Trimming cost V 5 bases and J 0 bases, with 4 bases left between them. The CDR3 nucleotides are TGTGCCAGCTCAGAAGCAACTAATGAAAAACTGTTTTTT. It is translated as CASSEATNEKLFF.

As to this clone: A junction end diverges from the germline sequence, so it may reflect a read error. The CDR3 DNA sequence: TGCGCCAGCAGCTTTTCGGGGGGCGCCGAGGACTTC. Its translation is CASSFSGGAEDF. This chain joins TRBV5-1 and TRBJ2-7; D may be TRBD2 (7 bases). This CDR3 is built from 12 residues. Looked up from germline, CDR1 is SGHRS and CDR2 is YFSETQ. The entire variable domain, with the rest obtained from reference TRBV5-1 and TRBJ2-7, is as follows: KAGVTQTPRYLIKTRGQQVTLSCSPISGHRSVSWYQQTPGQGLQFLFEYFSETQRNKGNFPGRFSGRQFSNSRSEMNVSTLELGDSALYLCASSFSGGAEDFGPGTRLTVT.

This clone was found once. The chain couples TRBV6-5 to TRBJ1-2; weak D call: TRBD1 (6 bases). CDR1 and CDR2 (germline): MNHEY, SVGAGI. There are 13 residues in the CDR3. Trimming took 4 bases from V and 6 from J, leaving 12 bases between them. CDR3 in DNA: TGTGCCAGCAGTTGGAGACAGGCGGATGGCTACACCTTC. Amino acids: CASSWRQADGYTF.

This clone was seen more than once but under ten times. This chain uses TRBV5-5 with TRBJ2-3; 10 nucleotides line up with TRBD2. CDR3 length equals 16 residues. V trimming: 0 bases; J trimming: 5 bases; junction bases outside the gene matches: 6. The V gene's germline CDR1 is SGHKS and CDR2 YYEKEE (reference sequence). The CDR3 bases are TGTGCCAGCAGCTTGGTCCTTAGCGGGGGGCGAGATACGCAGTATTTT. This gives the protein CASSLVLSGGRDTQYF.

The chain links TRBV19 to TRBJ2-7, with D possibly being TRBD1 or TRBD2 (5 bases each). This CDR3 contains 15 residues. Germline-derived CDR1 and CDR2 are LNHDA and SQIVND (reference sequence). Trimming shortened V by 2 bases and J by 0 bases, and 11 bases separated the two germline ends. Here the CDR3 reads CASSIRAGSSYEQYF. In DNA form, the CDR3 reads TGTGCCAGTAGTATAAGGGCAGGGAGCTCCTACGAGCAGTACTTC.

This clone appeared once. The chain employs TRBV9 and TRBJ1-1; D gene unclear. Trimming took off 0 bases at V and 0 bases at J, with 6 bases between the two ends. This CDR3 region has 14 residues. In germline, CDR1 is SGDLS, CDR2 YYNGEE. Here the CDR3 reads CASSVGGVNTEAFF. The CDR3 region has the DNA TGTGCCAGCAGCGTAGGCGGGGTGAACACTGAAGCTTTCTTT.